The following is a T cell receptor delta chain sequence with its context. This clone appeared a few times. Its specific antigen is unknown. TCRdb's entry gives the protein of a much larger clone, which mismatches this DNA's translation at residue 15, likely from a read error; the protein reported here is translated from the DNA. The sample originates from a study of γδ T cells in repeated Plasmodium falciparum infection (dated by TCRdb to the early 2020s). For the study in its entirety: The natural-infection arm enrolled Malian children exposed to intense seasonal malaria transmission and compared the Malian children with Australian children matched for age and gender. Five malaria-naive U.S. adults underwent four controlled human malaria infections by bites from P. falciparum NF54-infected Anopheles stephensi mosquitoes over approximately 640 days. Samples from controlled-infection subjects were taken at baseline, just before selected infections, and 21 days after each infection. Malian gammadelta TCR repertoires were analysed cross-sectionally during no-transmission periods and were analysed longitudinally across acute febrile malaria episodes. The study examined how repeated Plasmodium falciparum infection shapes the human gammadelta T cell repertoire, using natural infection in Mali and controlled human malaria infection. The investigation overall reported the following: Because the controlled-infection cohort was small, analysis of inter-individual variability in gammadelta T cell responses was limited. Generalizability was limited because the Malian cohort was drawn from a small rural village of predominantly one ethnic group. Compared with Australian children, Malian children appeared to have Vdelta2-negative gammadelta TCR repertoires that were more clonally expanded, less diverse and less shared. Across time and infection, the Vgamma9/Vdelta2+ TCR repertoires showed a highly stable polyclonal makeup, with many TCRgamma sequences overlapping between individuals. Waves of new clonotype selection in Vdelta2-negative, largely Vdelta1+, gammadelta TCR repertoires appeared to be driven by repeated controlled infections.

The germline V gene (reference sequence) supplies CDR1 TVYSNPD and CDR2 GDNSRS. V ends up 5 bases short and J 6 bases short, with an unmatched junction base count of 28. Measured from the cysteine to the phenylalanine, the CDR3 is 19 residues long. Only the CDR3 DNA is retained, 57 bases long and in frame from the first base. For bulk TCR repertoire analysis, Vgamma9/Vdelta2+ and Vdelta2-negative gammadelta T cell populations were isolated by flow sorting from peripheral blood mononuclear cells. The method behind the library was multiplex PCR. Data came from an Illumina MiSeq. Both TCR gamma (TRG) and TCR delta (TRD) chains were sequenced from each sorted gammadelta T cell sample. The published analysis was carried out like this. Repertoire analyses included clonotype tree plots, accumulated frequency of the top 20 clonotypes, diversity index (DI) and D75 metrics. TCRdb reprocessed the public reads with the caller CATT; rows with the same DNA were merged afterwards. The V and J calls come from TCRdb's annotation, not from the publication. The sample profile shows around 52,000 delta-chain clones; over 1.5% of them were found once. The top ten clones comprise roughly 15% of the sample.

Sequenced sample: gamma-delta T cells from blood. The rearrangement combines TRDV3 with TRDJ1, with TRDD3 matching 9 junction bases. The receptor's source is a pool of human donors (malaria-infected and uninfected, not separated). The DNA sequence is TGTGCCCTCAACCTCTTCCGAAGGGGATACGCGAATTCAACCAATAAACTCATCTTT. Its product reads: CALNLFRRGYANSTNKLIF.